These T cell receptor beta chains were read from a single sample in a study of blood T cell repertoires in COVID-19. The repertoire was sequenced with immunoSEQ multiplex PCR; TCRdb's copy has only in-frame clones and lacks some. The sample lists a few hundred thousand clones, approximately 89% occurring once. Sequencing used peripheral blood. The source is a woman aged 60 to 75 with COVID-19, enrolled during active disease. The CDR3 runs from the conserved cysteine through the conserved F or W. The D gene is left open where the match is weak. Only some rows state a clone size, as once, few, many or a class for expanded clones.

v_gene,len,d_gene,j_gene,abundance,CDR3aa,CDR3nt
TRBV10-2,14,-,TRBJ1-1,-,CASREWTANTEAFF,TGCGCCAGCAGAGAATGGACAGCGAACACTGAAGCTTTCTTT
TRBV5-4,15,-,TRBJ2-2,-,CASASGGANTGELFF,TGTGCCAGCGCCTCGGGGGGCGCGAACACCGGGGAGCTGTTTTTT
TRBV19,14,-,TRBJ1-1,-,CASSKESMNTEAFF,TGTGCCAGTAGTAAAGAGAGCATGAACACTGAAGCTTTCTTT
TRBV3-1/TRBV3-2,14,-,TRBJ1-1,-,CASSLRREAGGAFF,TGTGCCAGCAGCCTCAGAAGGGAGGCTGGGGGGGCTTTCTTT
TRBV7-6,15,-,TRBJ2-5,-,CASTRNAGIQETQYF,TGTGCCAGCACCAGGAACGCGGGTATCCAAGAGACCCAGTACTTC
TRBV9,15,-,TRBJ1-3,once,CASSAGSSSGNTIYF,TGTGCCAGCAGCGCGGGAAGTAGCTCTGGAAACACCATATATTTT
TRBV5-1,16,-,TRBJ2-2,-,CASSPTAGRGGGELFF,TGCGCCAGCAGCCCCACTGCAGGACGAGGAGGCGGGGAGCTGTTTTTT
TRBV6-5,14,TRBD1,TRBJ2-5,-,CASSWDRGSETQYF,TGTGCCAGCAGTTGGGACAGGGGGTCGGAGACCCAGTACTTC
TRBV7-8,15,TRBD1,TRBJ1-1,-,CASSTRQGLNTEAFF,TGTGCCAGCAGCACTCGACAGGGTTTGAACACTGAAGCTTTCTTT
TRBV7-9,16,TRBD1,TRBJ1-4,once,CASSRGPGGEGEKLFF,TGTGCCAGCAGCCGAGGGCCAGGGGGCGAGGGGGAAAAACTGTTTTTT
TRBV28,14,TRBD2,TRBJ2-1,-,CASQYRGGYNEQFF,TGTGCCAGTCAGTACCGGGGGGGGTACAATGAGCAGTTCTTC
TRBV18,15,TRBD2,TRBJ2-7,-,CASSPSGRRPYEQYF,TGTGCCAGCTCACCCTCCGGGAGGCGGCCTTACGAGCAGTACTTC
TRBV5-1,15,TRBD1,TRBJ2-1,-,CASSPGTGGLNEQFF,TGCGCCAGCAGCCCGGGGACAGGGGGGCTCAATGAGCAGTTCTTC
TRBV5-6,14,TRBD1,TRBJ1-3,-,CASSLQGGGNTIYF,TGTGCCAGCAGCTTGCAGGGGGGTGGAAACACCATATATTTT
TRBV13,14,-,TRBJ2-3,-,CASSLRVNGDTQYF,TGTGCCAGCAGCTTAAGAGTAAACGGAGATACGCAGTATTTT
TRBV7-9,13,-,TRBJ1-3,-,CASSERAGNTIYF,TGTGCCAGCAGCGAGCGGGCTGGAAACACCATATATTTT
TRBV5-6,16,-,TRBJ1-1,-,CASSPQPAGVGTEAFF,TGTGCCAGCAGCCCTCAACCTGCAGGGGTGGGCACTGAAGCTTTCTTT
TRBV13,14,-,TRBJ1-1,-,CASSLVGANTEAFF,TGTGCCAGCAGCTTAGTGGGCGCGAACACTGAAGCTTTCTTT
TRBV2,16,TRBD1,TRBJ2-6,-,CASPTGSSAGANVLTF,TGTGCCAGCCCGACAGGGAGTTCTGCTGGGGCCAACGTCCTGACTTTC
TRBV29-1,14,TRBD1,TRBJ2-7,once,CSVQQGAQSYEQYF,TGCAGCGTACAACAGGGGGCGCAGTCCTACGAGCAGTACTTC
TRBV10-2,16,-,TRBJ2-2,-,CASSEGAAGNGGELFF,TGCGCCAGCAGTGAGGGTGCGGCGGGAAACGGCGGGGAGCTGTTTTTT
TRBV19,14,-,TRBJ1-5,-,CASSLRGGNQPQHF,TGTGCCAGTAGCCTCAGGGGCGGCAATCAGCCCCAGCATTTT
TRBV9,17,TRBD1,TRBJ1-1,-,CASSVDGTGASYGEAFF,TGTGCCAGCAGCGTAGACGGGACAGGGGCCTCTTACGGTGAAGCTTTCTTT
TRBV6-5,15,TRBD1,TRBJ1-1,-,CASRLPGGANTEAFF,TGTGCCAGCAGACTCCCAGGGGGCGCGAACACTGAAGCTTTCTTT
TRBV5-5,17,-,TRBJ2-4,-,CASSLGRGPDLRNIQYF,TGTGCCAGCAGCTTGGGGCGGGGGCCGGACTTGAGAAACATTCAGTACTTC
TRBV18,17,-,TRBJ1-6,few,CASSFSGSSSYNSPLHF,TGTGCCAGCTCATTCTCGGGATCTAGCTCCTATAATTCACCCCTCCACTTT
TRBV27,11,TRBD1,TRBJ1-1,-,CASRTTGGAFF,TGTGCCAGCAGGACTACAGGGGGAGCTTTCTTT
TRBV2,14,TRBD1,TRBJ1-2,-,CASSGVTGNYGYTF,TGTGCCAGCAGTGGTGTGACAGGGAACTATGGCTACACCTTC
TRBV20-1,12,-,TRBJ1-5,-,CSASGPNQPQHF,TGCAGTGCGAGTGGGCCTAATCAGCCCCAGCATTTT
TRBV7-3,15,TRBD1,TRBJ1-2,-,CASSLTGTGFFGYTF,TGTGCCAGCAGCTTAACTGGGACAGGTTTCTTTGGCTACACCTTC
TRBV6-6,16,-,TRBJ1-3,-,CASSYSEGRSGNTIYF,TGTGCCAGCAGTTACTCGGAGGGGCGGTCTGGAAACACCATATATTTT
TRBV19,18,TRBD2,TRBJ2-3,-,CASSPPRTSGGTTDTQYF,TGTGCCAGTAGTCCCCCCCGGACTAGCGGGGGCACCACAGATACGCAGTATTTT
TRBV7-2,19,TRBD2,TRBJ2-1,-,CASSPRTSGTQRSAREQFF,TGTGCCAGCAGCCCACGGACTAGCGGGACCCAACGGTCCGCGCGGGAGCAGTTCTTC
TRBV5-1,15,TRBD1,TRBJ1-3,-,CASKRDRSGGNTIYF,TGCGCCAGCAAAAGGGACAGGTCCGGAGGAAACACCATATATTTT
TRBV6-5,14,-,TRBJ1-4,-,CASMTGDLNEKLFF,TGTGCCAGCATGACAGGCGACCTCAATGAAAAACTGTTTTTT
TRBV6-5,13,-,TRBJ1-1,-,CASSYGQNTEAFF,TGTGCCAGCAGTTACGGACAGAACACTGAAGCTTTCTTT
TRBV18,15,-,TRBJ2-3,-,CASSPRLLGTDTQYF,TGTGCCAGCTCACCTAGACTGCTTGGCACAGATACGCAGTATTTT
TRBV10-3,12,-,TRBJ1-1,-,CASSGVNTEAFF,TGTGCCAGTTCAGGGGTGAACACTGAAGCTTTCTTT
TRBV19,14,-,TRBJ1-1,-,CASNEEGIITEAFF,TGTGCCAGTAATGAGGAGGGTATTATCACTGAAGCTTTCTTT
TRBV18,14,TRBD1,TRBJ2-5,-,CASSLGTGIETQYF,TGTGCCAGCTCACTTGGGACAGGGATAGAGACCCAGTACTTC
TRBV2,19,TRBD2,TRBJ2-7,-,CASSEALGLAGGYSLEQYF,TGTGCCAGCAGTGAAGCGCTAGGGCTAGCGGGGGGGTATTCCTTGGAGCAGTACTTC